What follows is one T cell receptor beta chain and its context. Only one count was recorded for this clone. The target of this receptor is not known. It has no much larger one-base neighbor in the sample; base qualities were not kept. TCRbeta CDR3 regions were amplified from genomic DNA using the immunoSEQ Assay, a bias-controlled multiplex PCR. Turning to the authors' computational methods: Within the assay, amplification of reference gene primers was used to estimate how many nucleated cells each sample contained. To quantify the absolute abundance of each unique TCRbeta CDR3 rearrangement, sequence reads were collapsed and filtered. For each sample, productive Simpson clonality was calculated as the square root of Simpson's diversity index over productive rearrangements. TCRdb holds this immuneACCESS table with in-frame rearrangements only. Some clones are missing; in checked studies, unresolved V genes explain under half, and the rest has no known cause. V and J calls and clone size come straight from that table; D and trimming were deduced from the DNA. The sample table lists roughly 340,000 clones, roughly 90% of them with a count of one. In total, the top ten clones hold around 6.6% of the sample.

The source of the sample is a study of blood T cell repertoires in COVID-19 (dated by TCRdb to about 2020). Regarding the complete study: The collaborator samples originated in the United States, Italy and Spain and spanned the acute and convalescent phases of COVID-19. The material from the prospective study consisted of cDNA or gDNA derived from T cells, B-cell-depleted T cells, or PBMCs. The dataset comprised deeply sampled blood TCRbeta repertoires from subjects exposed to, actively infected with, or recovered from COVID-19. The repertoires were made available in a free public database intended to serve as a resource for research on the immune response to SARS-CoV-2. Samples came from the ongoing ImmuneRACE study (first 160 participants) plus 1,254 subjects from 6 global collaborators. Nearly every sample came with metadata listing a de-identified subject ID, COVID-19 status, age in years and sex. Where HLA class I and class II types were available, the types were taken from metadata supplied by the sample provider, not from assay-based typing.

Results the study describes overall, beyond this receptor: Clinical and demographic metadata were provided uncurated, with the amount varying by source and participant.

One collaborating source in Seattle enrolled patients while the patients were actively infected and followed the patients over time throughout the course of disease. Each collaborating institution followed its own protocols to collect whole blood in K2EDTA tubes. For TCRbeta analysis, collaborators shipped samples as frozen whole blood, isolated PBMCs, or DNA extracted from either of those sample types. The clonotype comes from a woman in her seventies with COVID-19, enrolled during active disease. The sequenced material came from peripheral blood.

The DNA reads TGTGCCAGCAGACCCGGGACTACCGTCTCCGAGCAGTACTTC. It codes for CASRPGTTVSEQYF. The chain is made from TRBV5-6 and TRBJ2-7; 7 middle bases align to TRBD2. From cysteine to phenylalanine, the CDR3 is 14 amino acids long. The only DNA kept is the CDR3, 42 bases in frame from the first base. V has 5 bases trimmed and J has 6 bases trimmed; junction bases matching no gene number 11. CDR1 SGHDT and CDR2 YYEEEE are derived from the germline V gene.